This T cell receptor beta chain was retrieved from a study of T cell changes during pregnancy in multiple sclerosis. Sequenced by immunoSEQ multiplex PCR; TCRdb stores in-frame clones only, minus some. Among 100,000 or so clones listed, 94% were seen once. The CDR3 totals 15 residues. Germline values: CDR1 SGHRS, CDR2 YFSETQ. V lost 0 bases, J lost 6 bases, and 8 bases stayed unmatched. The source of this sequence is a female donor in good health, enrolled as a control in a pregnancy study. The chain has TRBV5-1 and TRBJ2-7; the match to TRBD2 covers 8 bases. The sequencing here drew on peripheral blood, taken after pregnancy. Here the CDR3 DNA reads TGCGCCAGCAGCTTGGGACTAGCGACTCCCCGCGAGCAGTACTTC. Translating it yields CASSLGLATPREQYF.